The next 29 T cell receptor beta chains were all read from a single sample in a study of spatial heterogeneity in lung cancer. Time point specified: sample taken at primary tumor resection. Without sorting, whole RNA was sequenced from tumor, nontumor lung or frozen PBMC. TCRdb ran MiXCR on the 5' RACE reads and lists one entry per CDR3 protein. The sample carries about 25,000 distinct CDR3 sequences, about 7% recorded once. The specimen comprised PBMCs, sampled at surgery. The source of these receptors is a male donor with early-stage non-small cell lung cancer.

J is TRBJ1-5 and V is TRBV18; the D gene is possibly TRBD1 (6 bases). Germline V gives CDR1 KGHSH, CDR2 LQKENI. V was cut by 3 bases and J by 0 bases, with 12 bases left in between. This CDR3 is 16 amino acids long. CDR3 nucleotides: TGTGCCAGCTCACCCAAGACAGGAATTAGCAATCAGCCCCAGCATTTT. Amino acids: CASSPKTGISNQPQHF.

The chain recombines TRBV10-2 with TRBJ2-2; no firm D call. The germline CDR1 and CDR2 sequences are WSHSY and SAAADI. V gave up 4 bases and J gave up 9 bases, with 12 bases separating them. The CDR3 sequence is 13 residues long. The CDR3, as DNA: TGCGCCAGCAGTGTAACTGGCCCGAGGGAGCTGTTTTTT. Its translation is CASSVTGPRELFF.

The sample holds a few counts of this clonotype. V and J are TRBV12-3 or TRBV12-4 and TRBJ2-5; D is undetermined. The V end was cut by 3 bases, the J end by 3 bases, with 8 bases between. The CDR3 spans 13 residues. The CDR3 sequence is CASSFRGEETQYF. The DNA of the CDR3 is TGTGCCAGCAGTTTCCGAGGAGAAGAGACCCAGTACTTC.

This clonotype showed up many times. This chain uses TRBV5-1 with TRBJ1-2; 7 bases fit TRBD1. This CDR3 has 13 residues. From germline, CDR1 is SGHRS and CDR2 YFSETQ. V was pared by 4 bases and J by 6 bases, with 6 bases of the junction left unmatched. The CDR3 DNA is TGCGCCAGCAGCGAAGACAGGGTCGATGGCTACACCTTC. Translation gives CASSEDRVDGYTF.

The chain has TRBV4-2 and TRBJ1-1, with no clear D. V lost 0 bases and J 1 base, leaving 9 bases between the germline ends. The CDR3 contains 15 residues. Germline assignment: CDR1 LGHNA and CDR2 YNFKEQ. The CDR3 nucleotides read TGTGCCAGCAGCCAAGACGGCCACCCGAACACTGAAGCTTTCTTT. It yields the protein CASSQDGHPNTEAFF.

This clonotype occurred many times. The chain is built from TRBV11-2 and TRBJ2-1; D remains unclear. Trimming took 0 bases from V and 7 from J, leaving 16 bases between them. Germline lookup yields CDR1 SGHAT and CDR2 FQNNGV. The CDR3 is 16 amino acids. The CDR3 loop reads CASSLEWVPLGNEQFF. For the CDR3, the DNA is TGTGCCAGCAGCTTAGAATGGGTCCCCCTGGGAAATGAGCAGTTCTTC.

CDR3 amino acids: CASSQNGPVGVAFF. CDR3 sequence (DNA): TGTGCCAGCAGCCAAAACGGCCCCGTGGGAGTAGCTTTCTTT. The chain recombines TRBV14 with TRBJ1-1, with unresolved D. Deletions cut 2 bases from V and 10 bases from J, with 17 bases between. The CDR3 length is 14 residues. Germline loops: CDR1 SGHDN, CDR2 FVKESK.

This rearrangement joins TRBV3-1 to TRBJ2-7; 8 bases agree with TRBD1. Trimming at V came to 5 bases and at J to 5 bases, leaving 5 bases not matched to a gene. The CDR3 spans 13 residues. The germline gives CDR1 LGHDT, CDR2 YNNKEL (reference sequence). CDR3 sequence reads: CASSRPGGDEQYV. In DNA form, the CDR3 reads TGTGCCAGCAGCAGGCCAGGGGGCGACGAGCAGTACGTC.

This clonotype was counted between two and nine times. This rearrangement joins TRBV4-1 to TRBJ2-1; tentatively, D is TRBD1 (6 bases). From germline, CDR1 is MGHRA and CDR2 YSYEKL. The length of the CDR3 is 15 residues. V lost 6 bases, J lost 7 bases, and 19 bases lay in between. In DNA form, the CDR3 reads TGCGCCAGCAGTGCGGACAGCTCGGGAAAAAATGAGCAGTTCTTC. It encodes CASSADSSGKNEQFF.

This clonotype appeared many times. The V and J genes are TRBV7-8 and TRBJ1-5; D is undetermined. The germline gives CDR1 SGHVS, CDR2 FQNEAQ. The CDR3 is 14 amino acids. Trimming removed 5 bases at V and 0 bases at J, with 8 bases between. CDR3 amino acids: CASSPGTSNQPQHF. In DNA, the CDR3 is TGTGCCAGCAGCCCTGGAACTAGCAATCAGCCCCAGCATTTT.

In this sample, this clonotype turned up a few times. The CDR3 loop is CASSLDGWNEQYF. Here the CDR3 DNA reads TGTGCCAGCAGCCTAGACGGTTGGAACGAGCAGTACTTC. This sequence joins TRBV9 and TRBJ2-7; D remains unclear. The CDR3 spans 13 residues. The V end lost 4 bases, the J end lost 5 bases, and 13 bases lay between the germline ends. CDR1 SGDLS and CDR2 YYNGEE come from the germline V gene.

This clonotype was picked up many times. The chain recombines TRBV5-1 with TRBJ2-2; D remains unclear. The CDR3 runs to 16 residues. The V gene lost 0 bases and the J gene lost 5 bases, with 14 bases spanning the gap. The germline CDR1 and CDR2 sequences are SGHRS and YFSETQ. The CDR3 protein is CASSLESGVATGELFF. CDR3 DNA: TGCGCCAGCAGCTTGGAAAGTGGGGTTGCAACCGGGGAGCTGTTTTTT.

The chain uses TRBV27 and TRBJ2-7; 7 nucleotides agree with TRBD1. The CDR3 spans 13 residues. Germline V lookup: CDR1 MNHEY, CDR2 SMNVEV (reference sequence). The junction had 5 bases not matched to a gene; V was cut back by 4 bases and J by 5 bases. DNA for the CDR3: TGTGCCAGCAGTTCTCTCGACAGGGACGAGCAGTACGTC. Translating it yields CASSSLDRDEQYV.

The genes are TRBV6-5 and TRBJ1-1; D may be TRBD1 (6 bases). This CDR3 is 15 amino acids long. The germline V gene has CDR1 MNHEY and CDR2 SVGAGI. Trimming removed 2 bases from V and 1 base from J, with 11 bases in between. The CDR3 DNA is TGTGCCAGCAGTTACGGGGGCAGGGCGAACACTGAAGCTTTCTTT. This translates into CASSYGGRANTEAFF.

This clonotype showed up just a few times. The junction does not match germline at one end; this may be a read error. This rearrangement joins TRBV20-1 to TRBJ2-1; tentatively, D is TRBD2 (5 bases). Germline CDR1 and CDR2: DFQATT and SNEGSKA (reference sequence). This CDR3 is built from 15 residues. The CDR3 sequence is CSATSAGAYDNEQFF. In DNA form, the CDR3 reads TGCAGCGCTACAAGTGCGGGTGCTTACGACAATGAGCAGTTCTTC.

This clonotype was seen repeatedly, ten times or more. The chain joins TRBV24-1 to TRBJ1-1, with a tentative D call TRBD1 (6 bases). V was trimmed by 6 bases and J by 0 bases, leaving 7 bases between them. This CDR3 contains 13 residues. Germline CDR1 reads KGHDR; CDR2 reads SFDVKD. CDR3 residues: CATSQGLNTEAFF. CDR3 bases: TGTGCCACCAGTCAGGGGTTGAACACTGAAGCTTTCTTT.

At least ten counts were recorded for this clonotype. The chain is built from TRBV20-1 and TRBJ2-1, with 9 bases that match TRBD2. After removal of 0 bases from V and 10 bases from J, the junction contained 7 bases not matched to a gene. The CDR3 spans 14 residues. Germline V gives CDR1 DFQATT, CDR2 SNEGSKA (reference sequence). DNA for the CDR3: TGCAGTGCTAGAGATGCAGCGGGAGGACGGGAGCAGTTCTTC. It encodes CSARDAAGGREQFF.

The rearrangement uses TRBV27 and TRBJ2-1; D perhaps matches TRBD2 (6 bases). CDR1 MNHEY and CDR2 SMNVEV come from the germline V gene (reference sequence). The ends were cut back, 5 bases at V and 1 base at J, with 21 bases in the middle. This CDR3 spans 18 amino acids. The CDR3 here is CASSPLVSSGRSYNEQFF. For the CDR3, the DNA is TGTGCCAGCAGTCCCCTGGTCTCCAGCGGGCGTTCCTACAATGAGCAGTTCTTC.

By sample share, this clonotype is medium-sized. The CDR3 nucleotides read TGCAGTGCTAGGGAGGGGGGTCAGCCCCAGCATTTT. Translated: CSAREGGQPQHF. The chain recombines TRBV20-1 with TRBJ1-5; D perhaps matches TRBD1 (6 bases). This CDR3 region has 12 residues. V lost 3 bases and J lost 6, with 9 bases in between. Germline CDR1 reads DFQATT; CDR2 reads SNEGSKA (reference sequence).

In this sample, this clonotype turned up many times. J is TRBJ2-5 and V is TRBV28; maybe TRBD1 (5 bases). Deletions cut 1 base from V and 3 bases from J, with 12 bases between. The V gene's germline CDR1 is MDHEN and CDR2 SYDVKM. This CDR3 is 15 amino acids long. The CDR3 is CASSLLQEKKETQYF. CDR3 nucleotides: TGTGCCAGCAGTTTATTACAGGAGAAAAAAGAGACCCAGTACTTC. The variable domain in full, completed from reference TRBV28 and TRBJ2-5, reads DVKVTQSSRYLVKRTGEKVFLECVQDMDHENMFWYRQDPGLGLRLIYFSYDVKMKEKGDIPEGYSVSREKKERFSLILESASTNQTSMYLCASSLLQEKKETQYFGPGTRLLVL.

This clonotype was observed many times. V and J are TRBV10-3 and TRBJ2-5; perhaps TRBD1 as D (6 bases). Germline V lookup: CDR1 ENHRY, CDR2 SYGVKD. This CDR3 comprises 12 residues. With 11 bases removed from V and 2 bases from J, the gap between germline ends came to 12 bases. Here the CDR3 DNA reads TGTGCCGCTGGGGGCGGTCAAGAGACCCAGTACTTC. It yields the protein CAAGGGQETQYF.

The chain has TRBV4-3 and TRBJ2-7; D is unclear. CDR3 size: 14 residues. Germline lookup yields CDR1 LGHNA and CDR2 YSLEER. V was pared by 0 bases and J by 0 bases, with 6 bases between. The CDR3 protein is CASSQDSYSYEQYF. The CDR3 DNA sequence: TGCGCCAGCAGCCAAGACTCCTACTCCTACGAGCAGTACTTC.

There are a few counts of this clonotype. CDR3 DNA: TGTGCCAGCAGTTTATCGAAGACAGATACGCAGTATTTT. It specifies CASSLSKTDTQYF. The V call is TRBV27, the J call TRBJ2-3; D unclear. The CDR3 sequence is 13 residues long. Germline CDR1 reads MNHEY; CDR2 reads SMNVEV (reference sequence). Trimming pared 0 bases from V and 3 bases from J, leaving 4 bases between.

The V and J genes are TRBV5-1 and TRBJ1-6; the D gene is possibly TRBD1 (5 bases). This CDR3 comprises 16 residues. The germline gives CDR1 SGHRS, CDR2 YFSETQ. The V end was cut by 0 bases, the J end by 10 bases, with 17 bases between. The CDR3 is CASSLVGGSPGSPLHF. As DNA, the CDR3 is TGCGCCAGCAGCTTGGTTGGGGGATCCCCCGGCTCACCCCTCCACTTT.

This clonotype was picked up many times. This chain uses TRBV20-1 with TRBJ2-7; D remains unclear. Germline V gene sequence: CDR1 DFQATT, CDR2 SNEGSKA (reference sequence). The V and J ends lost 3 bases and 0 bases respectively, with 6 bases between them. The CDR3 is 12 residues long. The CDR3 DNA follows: TGCAGTGCTAGGTGGAGCTCCTACGAGCAGTACGTC. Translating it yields CSARWSSYEQYV.

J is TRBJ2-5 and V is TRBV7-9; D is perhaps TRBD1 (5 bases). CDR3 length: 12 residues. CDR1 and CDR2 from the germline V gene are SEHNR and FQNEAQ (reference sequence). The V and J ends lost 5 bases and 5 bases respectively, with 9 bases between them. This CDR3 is CASSKGKETQYF. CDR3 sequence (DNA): TGTGCCAGCAGCAAGGGGAAGGAGACCCAGTACTTC.

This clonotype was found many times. In DNA form, the CDR3 reads TGCAGTGCTCCTCAGGGGGCGATTGACGCTGAAGCTTTCTTT. Translation: CSAPQGAIDAEAFF. The rearrangement uses TRBV20-1 and TRBJ1-1; 8 nucleotides align to TRBD1. Trimming took 5 bases from V and 6 from J; bases not matched to a gene: 11. The length of the CDR3 is 14 residues. Germline-derived CDR1 and CDR2 are DFQATT and SNEGSKA (reference sequence).

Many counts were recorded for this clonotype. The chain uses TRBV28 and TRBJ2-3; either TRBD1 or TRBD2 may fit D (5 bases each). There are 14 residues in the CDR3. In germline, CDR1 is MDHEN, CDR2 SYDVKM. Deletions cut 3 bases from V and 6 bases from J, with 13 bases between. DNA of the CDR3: TGTGCCAGCAGTTTGCGAGGGGATCTGGATACGCAGTATTTT. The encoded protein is CASSLRGDLDTQYF. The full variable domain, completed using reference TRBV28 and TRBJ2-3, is DVKVTQSSRYLVKRTGEKVFLECVQDMDHENMFWYRQDPGLGLRLIYFSYDVKMKEKGDIPEGYSVSREKKERFSLILESASTNQTSMYLCASSLRGDLDTQYFGPGTRLTVL.

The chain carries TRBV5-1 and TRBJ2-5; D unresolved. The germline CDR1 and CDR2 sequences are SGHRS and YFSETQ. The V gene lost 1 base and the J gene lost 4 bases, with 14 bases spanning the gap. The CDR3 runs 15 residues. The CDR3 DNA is TGCGCCAGCAGCTTGAACACAGAGTCCCCAGAGACCCAGTACTTC. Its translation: CASSLNTESPETQYF.